A single T cell receptor (beta chain) is shown here with its context. Its binding antigen is unknown. Inclusive of the bounding cysteine and phenylalanine, the CDR3 is 16 residues long. Only the protein is on record. CDR1 MGHRA and CDR2 YSYEKL were looked up in the germline V gene. The record originates from a study of monozygotic twins with inflammatory bowel disease (dated by TCRdb to about 2019). About the full investigation: A total of roughly 28 monozygotic twin pairs were included in the full study, comprising nine German pairs (four IBD-concordant, five IBD-discordant) and 19 IBD-discordant Danish pairs. Each individual had, on average, about 151 000 unique TCRalpha sequences and 181 000 unique TCRbeta sequences available for analysis. The search for disease-associated traits relied mainly on comparing IBD patients with their genetically identical healthy co-twins within discordant pairs. General conclusions and limits of the study: The results gave no support for a single strong signal or clonotype linked to IBD. Compared with healthy twins, IBD patients shared fewer clonotypes with other individuals, and the difference was most pronounced in patients with signs of disease activity. Repertoire similarity did not differ between concordant and discordant twins, possibly due to limited statistical power. Measured by the inverse Simpson index, TCRbeta repertoire diversity was lower in IBD patients than in their healthy co-twins. The analysis was unable to tell different T cell subtypes apart. Because patients received different immunosuppressive treatments, the repertoires may have picked up extra background noise and variability between individuals.

From each donor, a roughly 2.3 ml peripheral blood sample was drawn into PAXgene tubes and stored at -80 degrees C. Without T cell sorting, total RNA was isolated from whole blood using the PAXgene blood miRNA kit on an automated QIAcube. Deep TCRalpha and TCRbeta repertoire profiling with unique molecular barcoding was performed on peripheral blood of monozygotic twin pairs concordant or discordant for inflammatory bowel disease. Smoking habits were recorded for all twin pairs, with individuals classified as current, former or never smokers. The library relied on 5' RACE. The input for every TCR library was around 4,000 ng of total RNA. For each sample, cDNA synthesis was carried out in eight separate reactions using SMARTScribe reverse transcriptase. During cDNA synthesis, template switching was used to introduce unique molecular identifiers that contained a 6-nucleotide sample barcode. TCRalpha and TCRbeta cDNA was amplified in two nested PCRs of roughly 16 and 10 cycles, and bead purification was carried out after each PCR. Before amplification, the cDNA was treated with uracil DNA-glycosylase and purified using the QIAquick PCR purification kit. The second PCR was the step at which Illumina TruSeq-compatible adapters and sample-specific barcodes were added. Library quality and concentration were assessed using TapeStation and Qubit, and approximately 5 ng of each library was pooled. Sequencing of the pooled libraries was done on an Illumina HiSeq2500 single-index Rapid Run using custom sequencing primers and 2 x 100 bp reads. The authors processed their data as follows. UMI-based consensus assembly with MiGEC version 1.2.6 was used to correct PCR and sequencing errors. MiXCR version 2.1.1 handled V(D)J alignment, clonotype assembly and CDR3 extraction. Gene usage, clonotype sharing and MAIT/NKT TCR abundance were normalised by analysing the top 1000, 10 000 and 20 000 clonotypes per sample. Diversity was computed as the inverse Simpson index with the vegan R package after downsampling to 27 000 UMIs. Statistical testing used paired Mann-Whitney U tests on the discordant twin pairs and applied Benjamini-Hochberg correction for multiple testing. TCRdb reprocessed the reads, so every CDR3 protein sequence counts as one entry and DNA is not shown. TCRdb assigned the V and J calls; the authors' analysis was not used. The sample table includes some 190,000 distinct CDR3 sequences. The ten largest clones add up to about 8% of the sample.

The sequencing sample was made of blood. The chain is assembled from TRBV4-1 and TRBJ1-1. This TCR came from a human donor with ulcerative colitis or Crohn's disease, or a healthy co-twin of an affected twin (not recorded which). The CDR3 reads as follows: CASSQDKEGLNTEAFF.